These 19 T cell receptor beta chains came from one sample sequenced in a study of T cell responses to AZD1222 COVID-19 vaccine. TCRdb's copy holds only in-frame clones and misses some; the assay was immunoSEQ multiplex PCR. This table holds some 150,000 clones, around 90% found once. The sample consisted of peripheral blood, taken on day 0 of AZD1222 vaccination. These receptors originate from an adult in good health.

The chain links TRBV3-1 (or the pseudogene TRBV3-2) to TRBJ1-1, with 8 bases identical to TRBD1. This CDR3 has 14 residues. The germline V gene has CDR1 LGHDT and CDR2 YNNKEL (reference sequence). Trimming took 5 bases from V and 1 from J; bases not matched to a gene: 3. CDR3 protein: CASSGQGGNTEAFF. CDR3 nucleotides: TGTGCCAGCAGCGGACAGGGAGGGAACACTGAAGCTTTCTTT.

The chain is built from TRBV7-9 and TRBJ1-2; D is perhaps TRBD1 (5 bases). Trimming shortened V by 1 base and J by 7 bases, and 16 bases separated the two germline ends. Looked up from germline, CDR1 is SEHNR and CDR2 is FQNEAQ (reference sequence). The CDR3 loop spans 15 amino acids. DNA of the CDR3: TGTGCCAGCAGCTTAGGAACAGGCCCTTTGATTGGCTACACCTTC. Its protein product is CASSLGTGPLIGYTF. The full variable domain, its missing parts supplied by reference TRBV7-9 and TRBJ1-2, is DTGVSQNPRHKITKRGQNVTFRCDPISEHNRLYWYRQTLGQGPEFLTYFQNEAQLEKSRLLSDRFSAERPKGSFSTLEIQRTEQGDSAMYLCASSLGTGPLIGYTFGSGTRLTVV.

V and J are TRBV14 and TRBJ2-5; 9 bases are shared with TRBD2. The CDR3 contains 16 residues. Germline CDR1 reads SGHDN; CDR2 reads FVKESK. V dropped 4 bases and J dropped 5; count of bases not matched to a gene: 11. The DNA of the CDR3 is TGTGCCAGCAGCCTAATTAGCGGGAGAAATATTGAGACCCAGTACTTC. Translated, it gives CASSLISGRNIETQYF.

The chain combines TRBV4-1 with TRBJ1-2, with 9 bases fitting TRBD1. V gave up 3 bases and J gave up 3 bases; unmatched junction bases: 5. Per germline, CDR1 MGHRA and CDR2 YSYEKL. The CDR3 is made up of 15 amino acids. The CDR3 nucleotides are TGCGCCAGCAGCCAGGGACAGGGTCTGGACTATGGCTACACCTTC. As protein: CASSQGQGLDYGYTF.

The rearrangement uses TRBV30 and TRBJ1-1, with TRBD1 as a possible D gene (6 bases). The CDR3 is made up of 14 amino acids. CDR1 and CDR2 (germline): GTSNPN, SVGIG (reference sequence). V lost 5 bases, J lost 1 base, and 14 bases lay in between. The CDR3 bases are TGTGCCTGGTCCAGGGGCCTTTCGAACACTGAAGCTTTCTTT. It is translated as CAWSRGLSNTEAFF. Supplemented by reference TRBV30 and TRBJ1-1, the full variable domain reads SQTIHQWPATLVQPVGSPLSLECTVEGTSNPNLYWYRQAAGRGLQLLFYSVGIGQISSEVPQNLSASRPQDRQFILSSKKLLLSDSGFYLCAWSRGLSNTEAFFGQGTRLTVV.

This chain links TRBV5-1 with TRBJ2-7; no reliable D call. Looked up from germline, CDR1 is SGHRS and CDR2 is YFSETQ. The ends were cut back, 0 bases at V and 5 bases at J, with 9 bases in the middle. The CDR3 length is 13 residues. The CDR3 is CASSLAGIDEQYF. The CDR3 nucleotides read TGCGCCAGCAGCTTGGCTGGTATAGACGAGCAGTACTTC.

This clone was counted between two and nine times. This chain links TRBV10-2 with TRBJ2-7, with no clear D. Per the germline V gene, CDR1 is WSHSY and CDR2 is SAAADI. This CDR3 has 11 amino acids. The V gene lost 2 bases and the J gene lost 5 bases, with 4 bases spanning the gap. The CDR3 reads CASSEGDEQYF. Written as DNA, the CDR3 is TGCGCCAGCAGTGAGGGAGACGAGCAGTACTTC.

CDR3 amino acids: CASSIDGRGSYGYTF. CDR3 bases: TGTGCCAGTAGTATAGATGGTCGGGGGAGCTATGGCTACACCTTC. The rearrangement links TRBV19 to TRBJ1-2; D is possibly TRBD1 (5 bases). V shed 0 bases and J shed 4 bases, with 12 bases lying between them. Germline assignment: CDR1 LNHDA and CDR2 SQIVND (reference sequence). The CDR3 is made up of 15 amino acids.

This clone was recorded only once. The chain has TRBV5-1 and TRBJ2-7, with 9 bases that match TRBD2. This CDR3 is 14 amino acids long. CDR1 SGHRS and CDR2 YFSETQ come from the germline V gene. V shed 4 bases, J shed 7 bases, and the junction held 9 bases outside the gene matches. The CDR3 spells CASSLVVAGEEQYF. The CDR3 bases are TGCGCCAGCAGCCTCGTGGTAGCGGGAGAGGAGCAGTACTTC.

The genes are TRBV19 and TRBJ2-5, with 10 bases that match TRBD1. There are 14 residues in the CDR3. Germline CDR1 is LNHDA and CDR2 is SQIVND (reference sequence). The V gene end was trimmed by 5 bases and the J gene end by 2 bases; junction bases not matched to a gene: 2. CDR3 sequence: CASSPDRGQETQYF. The CDR3 nucleotides read TGTGCCAGTAGTCCGGACAGGGGGCAAGAGACCCAGTACTTC.

The chain couples TRBV9 to TRBJ1-2, with TRBD1 identical over 7 bases. Germline values: CDR1 SGDLS, CDR2 YYNGEE. The CDR3 has 11 residues. Losses at the gene ends were 7 bases for V and 8 bases for J; bases not matched to a gene: 5. The CDR3 loop is CASQGTVGYTF. CDR3 bases: TGTGCCAGCCAGGGGACAGTCGGCTACACCTTC.

This sequence joins TRBV19 and TRBJ1-5, with a tentative D call TRBD1 (6 bases). Trimming left V 0 bases short and J 2 bases short, with 11 bases between. Germline V gives CDR1 LNHDA, CDR2 SQIVND (reference sequence). The CDR3 runs to 16 residues. Here the CDR3 DNA reads TGTGCCAGTAGTATAGAAGGAGGGGGTGGCAATCAGCCCCAGCATTTT. As protein: CASSIEGGGGNQPQHF.

The V gene is TRBV6-1, the J gene TRBJ2-1, with 9 nucleotides matching TRBD2. Trimming took 5 bases from V and 2 from J; bases not matched to a gene: 4. The CDR3 sequence is 15 residues long. Per germline, CDR1 MNHNS and CDR2 SASEGT. CDR3 DNA: TGTGCCAGCAGTTTAGCGGGAGTTACCTACAATGAGCAGTTCTTC. It is translated as CASSLAGVTYNEQFF.

The chain combines TRBV19 with TRBJ1-1; TRBD1 is a possible D gene (5 bases). The ends were cut back, 7 bases at V and 1 base at J, with 19 bases in the middle. The CDR3 loop spans 16 amino acids. CDR1 is LNHDA and CDR2 is SQIVND in the germline V gene (reference sequence). CDR3 protein: CASNKVPQGRNTEAFF. CDR3 bases: TGTGCCAGTAATAAAGTTCCGCAGGGCCGGAACACTGAAGCTTTCTTT.

This clone was found a few times. The rearrangement links TRBV7-9 to TRBJ2-7, with 11 bases fitting TRBD2. The J segment lost 2 bases and the V segment lost 0 bases, leaving 3 bases of the junction unmatched. CDR3 size: 16 residues. Germline V gene sequence: CDR1 SEHNR, CDR2 FQNEAQ (reference sequence). The DNA for the CDR3 is TGTGCCAGCAGCTTAGCTACTAGCGGGAGAACCTACGAGCAGTACTTC. This sequence encodes CASSLATSGRTYEQYF.

This clone was recorded a few times. The same CDR3 arises from other DNA sequences in this sample as well. The chain combines TRBV19 with TRBJ2-1; D is undetermined. Trimming removed 5 bases at V and 0 bases at J, with 11 bases between. CDR1 LNHDA and CDR2 SQIVND come from the germline V gene (reference sequence). The CDR3 loop spans 15 amino acids. The CDR3 sequence is CASSSDRSSYNEQFF. The CDR3 region has the DNA TGTGCCAGTAGTTCGGACCGGAGCTCCTACAATGAGCAGTTCTTC.

This chain uses TRBV7-2 with TRBJ1-3, with 8 bases that match TRBD1. The V gene's germline CDR1 is SGHTA and CDR2 FQGNSA. The CDR3 loop spans 15 amino acids. V was pared by 1 base and J by 2 bases, with 1 base of the junction left unmatched. The CDR3 spells CASSLETGAGNTIYF. In nucleotides, the CDR3 is TGTGCCAGCAGCTTAGAGACAGGGGCTGGAAACACCATATATTTT.

The chain links TRBV3-1 (or the pseudogene TRBV3-2) to TRBJ2-1, with 11 bases fitting TRBD2. This CDR3 region has 15 residues. The germline gives CDR1 LGHDT, CDR2 YNNKEL (reference sequence). Losses at the gene ends were 1 base for V and 5 bases for J; bases not matched to a gene: 1. Here the CDR3 DNA reads TGTGCCAGCAGCCAAGGACTAGCGGGACACAATGAGCAGTTCTTC. This encodes CASSQGLAGHNEQFF.

This clone was counted a single time. This chain uses TRBV14 with TRBJ1-1; D may be TRBD1 (5 bases). The V end lost 0 bases, the J end lost 2 bases, and 19 bases lay between the germline ends. CDR3 size: 18 residues. From germline, CDR1 is SGHDN and CDR2 FVKESK. The CDR3: CASSQEHGGSLGNTEAFF. Here the CDR3 DNA reads TGTGCCAGCAGCCAAGAACACGGGGGGTCTCTGGGTAACACTGAAGCTTTCTTT.